This T cell receptor beta chain was sequenced for a study of OX40 agonist ivuxolimab in advanced cancers. About the research overall: Those enrolled were approximately 83% male, with a mean age of approximately 60 years and ages from about 20 to 79. Prior anti-PD-1, anti-PD-L1 or anti-CTLA-4 therapy was allowed; 40% to 50% had some.

The CDR3 runs to 15 residues. The V gene end was trimmed by 10 bases and the J gene end by 0 bases; junction bases not matched to a gene: 6. Germline V gives CDR1 ENHRY, CDR2 SYGVKD. Study findings and constraints: CD8+ T cells showed, on average, more clonal expansion than CD4+ cells. Circulating CD4+ and CD8+ T cells showed clonal expansion by week 6 at 0.1 to 3.0 mg/kg.

As to this clone: Its antigen is unidentified.

Profiled with immunoSEQ multiplex PCR; TCRdb holds only in-frame clones, not every one. Here the sample spans about 16,000 clones, around 90% being singletons. This clonotype was sampled from an adult with an advanced solid tumor such as melanoma, head and neck, liver or kidney cancer. Specimen: CD4+ or CD8+ T cells sorted from blood, collected in a trial of the OX40 agonist ivuxolimab. The chain carries TRBV10-3 and TRBJ1-3, with 10 nucleotides matching TRBD1. The CDR3 DNA sequence: TGTGCCACCTCGCGGGACAGGGGCTCTGGAAACACCATATATTTT. Encoded protein: CATSRDRGSGNTIYF.